The 2 T cell receptor beta chains reported below all come from one sample, sequenced in a study of identical twins. MiXCR, run by TCRdb on the 5' RACE reads, gives a single entry per CDR3 protein. Here the sample spans hundreds of thousands of distinct CDR3 sequences, 8.6% being singletons. The sample was also reused in another study, on yellow fever vaccine responses in identical twins.

The sample comprised PBMCs. These receptors came from a woman aged 18-35 years in good health.

The genes are TRBV6-1 and TRBJ1-4; tentative D call: TRBD1 (5 bases). Trimming pared 7 bases from V and 8 bases from J, leaving 26 bases between. The CDR3 is made up of 17 amino acids. The germline V gene encodes CDR1 MNHNS and CDR2 SASEGT. This CDR3 is CASKHGGGTGGREKLFF. CDR3 DNA sequence: TGTGCCAGCAAACACGGCGGGGGAACTGGAGGTCGAGAAAAACTGTTTTTT.

This clonotype showed up many times. The genes are TRBV4-1 and TRBJ2-1; TRBD1 or TRBD2 may be the D gene (5 bases each). The CDR3 extends over 14 amino acids. Per germline, CDR1 MGHRA and CDR2 YSYEKL. Deletions cut 6 bases from V and 9 bases from J, with 18 bases between. The DNA of the CDR3 is TGCGCCAGCAGTGGCGGACTCCAGGGAGTTGAGCAGTTCTTC. Translating gives CASSGGLQGVEQFF.